The T cell receptor beta chain under discussion was sequenced for a study of T cell changes during pregnancy in multiple sclerosis. The V end was cut by 1 base, the J end by 8 bases, with 11 bases between. The CDR3 is 14 amino acids. The germline V gene has CDR1 MGHRA and CDR2 YSYEKL. Data came from immunoSEQ multiplex PCR; TCRdb stores just in-frame clones and leaves some out. This sample has 15,000 or so clones, with 84% found just once. The V and J genes are TRBV4-1 and TRBJ2-2, with D possibly matching TRBD2 (6 bases). The receptor comes from a female donor in good health, enrolled as a control in a pregnancy study. The sequences come from CD8+ T cells from peripheral blood mononuclear cells, collected in the third trimester of pregnancy. CDR3 coding DNA: TGCGCCAGCAGCCAAGGGTCGGGAGCGGGGGAGCTGTTTTTT. Amino acid sequence: CASSQGSGAGELFF.